The rows below give T cell receptor beta chains drawn from one sample of a study of control samples from healthy donors and cancer patients. TCRdb's copy holds only in-frame clones and misses some; the assay was immunoSEQ multiplex PCR. The repertoire includes around 110,000 clones, around 91% of them detected once, and 1% to 1.4% sits in the top ten. Sequencing used PBMCs. The receptor set was obtained from a woman aged 50 to 60 with colorectal cancer. The CDR3 runs from the conserved cysteine through the conserved F or W. A D gene is named only where the DNA matches it firmly. Expanded clones get a size class; other rows say once, few or many, or leave the size out.

v_gene: TRBV7-2
abundance: -
j_gene: TRBJ1-1
d_gene: -
CDR3aa: CASSPPKYSSTMNTEAFF
CDR3nt: TGTGCCAGCAGCCCCCCCAAGTACAGTTCCACCATGAACACTGAAGCTTTCTTT

v_gene: TRBV21-1
abundance: once
j_gene: TRBJ1-4
d_gene: -
CDR3aa: CASSKGGDREAEKLFF
CDR3nt: TGTGCCAGCAGCAAAGGGGGAGACAGAGAGGCGGAAAAACTGTTTTTT

v_gene: TRBV7-8
abundance: -
j_gene: TRBJ1-2
d_gene: -
CDR3aa: CASSLGGTGYTF
CDR3nt: TGTGCCAGCAGCTTAGGGGGGACGGGCTACACCTTC

v_gene: TRBV2
abundance: -
j_gene: TRBJ2-7
d_gene: -
CDR3aa: CASSELRLGGEQYF
CDR3nt: TGTGCCAGCAGTGAATTACGTTTGGGAGGAGAGCAGTACTTC

v_gene: TRBV11-2
abundance: -
j_gene: TRBJ2-5
d_gene: TRBD1
CDR3aa: CASSLDLTGDRETQYF
CDR3nt: TGTGCCAGCAGCTTAGATTTAACAGGGGATCGGGAGACCCAGTACTTC

v_gene: TRBV6-4
abundance: -
j_gene: TRBJ1-5
d_gene: -
CDR3aa: CASSEDGNQPQHF
CDR3nt: TGTGCCAGCAGTGAAGACGGAAATCAGCCCCAGCATTTT

v_gene: TRBV7-8
abundance: -
j_gene: TRBJ2-1
d_gene: TRBD2
CDR3aa: CASSRGSYNEQFF
CDR3nt: TGTGCCAGCAGTCGCGGGAGCTACAATGAGCAGTTCTTC

v_gene: TRBV3-1/TRBV3-2
abundance: -
j_gene: TRBJ1-1
d_gene: -
CDR3aa: CASRALNTEAFF
CDR3nt: TGTGCCAGCAGGGCTCTGAACACTGAAGCTTTCTTT

v_gene: TRBV27
abundance: -
j_gene: TRBJ1-1
d_gene: -
CDR3aa: CASTSGTNTEAFF
CDR3nt: TGTGCCAGCACCTCCGGGACGAACACTGAAGCTTTCTTT

v_gene: TRBV19
abundance: -
j_gene: TRBJ2-1
d_gene: -
CDR3aa: CASSHLVIDEQFF
CDR3nt: TGTGCCAGTAGTCATCTAGTTATTGATGAGCAGTTCTTC

v_gene: TRBV5-5
abundance: -
j_gene: TRBJ2-6
d_gene: -
CDR3aa: CASSPVLAGANVLTF
CDR3nt: TGTGCCAGCAGCCCTGTCCTGGCTGGGGCCAACGTCCTGACTTTC

v_gene: TRBV7-9
abundance: once
j_gene: TRBJ1-1
d_gene: TRBD1
CDR3aa: CASSFWRDRGTEAFF
CDR3nt: TGTGCCAGCAGCTTTTGGCGGGACAGGGGAACTGAAGCTTTCTTT

v_gene: TRBV6-5
abundance: -
j_gene: TRBJ1-2
d_gene: -
CDR3aa: CASSYSSGAGYGYTF
CDR3nt: TGTGCCAGCAGTTACTCGTCAGGGGCAGGCTATGGCTACACCTTC

v_gene: TRBV2
abundance: once
j_gene: TRBJ2-3
d_gene: TRBD2
CDR3aa: CASSEGTNTDTQYF
CDR3nt: TGTGCCAGCAGTGAGGGGACTAACACAGATACGCAGTATTTT

v_gene: TRBV19
abundance: -
j_gene: TRBJ1-5
d_gene: -
CDR3aa: CASKTGEHRDYQPQHF
CDR3nt: TGTGCCAGTAAGACAGGAGAACACAGAGATTATCAGCCCCAGCATTTT

v_gene: TRBV10-3
abundance: -
j_gene: TRBJ2-7
d_gene: TRBD1
CDR3aa: CAISAATGHYEQYF
CDR3nt: TGTGCCATCAGTGCAGCGACAGGGCACTACGAGCAGTACTTC

v_gene: TRBV6-5
abundance: -
j_gene: TRBJ2-5
d_gene: TRBD1
CDR3aa: CASRRTGGTAQYF
CDR3nt: TGTGCCAGCAGAAGGACAGGGGGGACGGCCCAGTACTTC

v_gene: TRBV3-1/TRBV3-2
abundance: -
j_gene: TRBJ1-1
d_gene: -
CDR3aa: CASSPLLNTEAFF
CDR3nt: TGTGCCAGCAGCCCCCTCCTGAACACTGAAGCTTTCTTT

v_gene: TRBV5-4
abundance: -
j_gene: TRBJ1-1
d_gene: -
CDR3aa: CASSLKVDTEAFF
CDR3nt: TGTGCCAGCAGCTTGAAGGTTGACACTGAAGCTTTCTTT

v_gene: TRBV19
abundance: -
j_gene: TRBJ1-2
d_gene: -
CDR3aa: CASSIGGAAGGYGYTF
CDR3nt: TGTGCCAGTAGTATTGGAGGGGCGGCGGGTGGCTATGGCTACACCTTC

v_gene: TRBV7-9
abundance: -
j_gene: TRBJ2-3
d_gene: -
CDR3aa: CASSDPGPSSGSTDTQYF
CDR3nt: TGTGCCAGCAGCGATCCGGGACCTAGTTCCGGTAGCACAGATACGCAGTATTTT

v_gene: TRBV12-5
abundance: -
j_gene: TRBJ2-7
d_gene: -
CDR3aa: CASGLTTLGLSIGDEQYF
CDR3nt: TGTGCTAGTGGTTTGACAACCCTGGGACTTAGCATCGGCGACGAGCAGTACTTC

v_gene: TRBV15
abundance: -
j_gene: TRBJ2-2
d_gene: -
CDR3aa: CATSRDRTGWTGELFF
CDR3nt: TGTGCCACCAGCAGAGACCGAACAGGGTGGACCGGGGAGCTGTTTTTT

v_gene: TRBV5-4
abundance: -
j_gene: TRBJ1-2
d_gene: TRBD1
CDR3aa: CASSFGTGLQYGYTF
CDR3nt: TGTGCCAGCAGCTTCGGGACAGGGTTACAATATGGCTACACCTTC

v_gene: TRBV20-1
abundance: few
j_gene: TRBJ2-5
d_gene: -
CDR3aa: CSANMGETQYF
CDR3nt: TGCAGTGCTAACATGGGGGAGACCCAGTACTTC

v_gene: TRBV4-1
abundance: -
j_gene: TRBJ2-7
d_gene: -
CDR3aa: CASSQGTVRGEQYF
CDR3nt: TGCGCCAGCAGCCAAGGGACTGTAAGGGGCGAGCAGTACTTC

v_gene: TRBV2
abundance: few
j_gene: TRBJ2-7
d_gene: TRBD2
CDR3aa: CARMGGTTGEQYF
CDR3nt: TGTGCCCGGATGGGAGGGACCACGGGCGAGCAGTACTTC

v_gene: TRBV5-1
abundance: -
j_gene: TRBJ2-3
d_gene: -
CDR3aa: CASSLDESTDTQYF
CDR3nt: TGCGCCAGCAGCTTGGATGAGAGCACAGATACGCAGTATTTT

v_gene: TRBV9
abundance: -
j_gene: TRBJ2-2
d_gene: -
CDR3aa: CASSVGRSGELFF
CDR3nt: TGTGCCAGCAGCGTAGGCAGGTCCGGGGAGCTGTTTTTT

v_gene: TRBV10-3
abundance: -
j_gene: TRBJ1-5
d_gene: -
CDR3aa: CAISESRDLDQPQHF
CDR3nt: TGTGCCATCAGTGAGTCCAGGGACCTCGATCAGCCCCAGCATTTT

v_gene: TRBV19
abundance: once
j_gene: TRBJ2-2
d_gene: -
CDR3aa: CASSPPDRSRGYTGELFF
CDR3nt: TGTGCCAGTAGTCCCCCCGACAGGAGTAGGGGTTACACCGGGGAGCTGTTTTTT

v_gene: TRBV3-1/TRBV3-2
abundance: -
j_gene: TRBJ1-4
d_gene: -
CDR3aa: CASSQGYRVEKLFF
CDR3nt: TGTGCCAGCAGCCAAGGATACAGGGTAGAAAAACTGTTTTTT

v_gene: TRBV30
abundance: once
j_gene: TRBJ2-7
d_gene: -
CDR3aa: CAWSVPQGGTYEQYF
CDR3nt: TGTGCCTGGAGTGTACCCCAAGGGGGGACCTACGAGCAGTACTTC

v_gene: TRBV5-1
abundance: -
j_gene: TRBJ2-6
d_gene: TRBD1
CDR3aa: CASSPGQEAGANVLTF
CDR3nt: TGCGCCAGCAGCCCGGGACAGGAGGCTGGGGCCAACGTCCTGACTTTC

v_gene: TRBV27
abundance: -
j_gene: TRBJ2-7
d_gene: -
CDR3aa: CASSYRYSSYEQYF
CDR3nt: TGTGCCAGCAGTTACCGGTACAGCTCCTACGAGCAGTACTTC

v_gene: TRBV18
abundance: once
j_gene: TRBJ1-2
d_gene: -
CDR3aa: CASSPVRESGYTF
CDR3nt: TGTGCCAGCTCGCCGGTCCGGGAGAGTGGCTACACCTTC

v_gene: TRBV6-6
abundance: -
j_gene: TRBJ2-3
d_gene: -
CDR3aa: CASSPQPPGPEGADTQYF
CDR3nt: TGTGCCAGCAGTCCCCAACCGCCCGGACCGGAGGGAGCAGATACGCAGTATTTT

v_gene: TRBV19
abundance: -
j_gene: TRBJ1-1
d_gene: -
CDR3aa: CASTQAPFTAFF
CDR3nt: TGTGCCAGTACCCAAGCCCCTTTTACAGCTTTCTTT

v_gene: TRBV19
abundance: -
j_gene: TRBJ1-2
d_gene: -
CDR3aa: CASSGSDVYGYTF
CDR3nt: TGTGCCAGTAGTGGTTCGGACGTCTATGGCTACACCTTC

v_gene: TRBV6-6
abundance: -
j_gene: TRBJ2-1
d_gene: TRBD2
CDR3aa: CASSYAPGRDEQFF
CDR3nt: TGTGCCAGCAGTTACGCCCCAGGGAGGGATGAGCAGTTCTTC

v_gene: TRBV6-1
abundance: -
j_gene: TRBJ1-5
d_gene: -
CDR3aa: CASSESGGVEPQHF
CDR3nt: TGTGCCAGCAGTGAATCCGGGGGGGTTGAGCCCCAGCATTTT

v_gene: TRBV28
abundance: -
j_gene: TRBJ1-5
d_gene: -
CDR3aa: CASSFSRAPDQPQHF
CDR3nt: TGTGCCAGCAGTTTTTCCAGGGCCCCGGATCAGCCCCAGCATTTT

v_gene: TRBV28
abundance: -
j_gene: TRBJ2-6
d_gene: -
CDR3aa: CASSAPGANVLTF
CDR3nt: TGTGCCAGCAGTGCCCCTGGGGCCAACGTCCTGACTTTC

v_gene: TRBV5-1
abundance: -
j_gene: TRBJ2-1
d_gene: TRBD2
CDR3aa: CASSEERGVLDEQFF
CDR3nt: TGCGCCAGCAGTGAGGAGCGGGGGGTTCTGGATGAGCAGTTCTTC

v_gene: TRBV5-1
abundance: -
j_gene: TRBJ1-2
d_gene: TRBD1
CDR3aa: CASSLSTGPYGYTF
CDR3nt: TGCGCCAGCAGCTTGTCGACAGGGCCCTATGGCTACACCTTC

v_gene: TRBV27
abundance: -
j_gene: TRBJ2-3
d_gene: TRBD2
CDR3aa: CASSRWTSGFTDTQYF
CDR3nt: TGTGCCAGCAGTCGGTGGACTAGCGGGTTCACAGATACGCAGTATTTT

v_gene: TRBV7-2
abundance: -
j_gene: TRBJ2-7
d_gene: -
CDR3aa: CASSLGASAREYF
CDR3nt: TGTGCCAGCAGCTTAGGTGCATCGGCTAGAGAGTACTTC